This entry is about one T cell receptor (beta chain). Its antigen is undetermined. MiXCR was run by TCRdb on the 5' RACE reads, yielding one entry per CDR3 protein. The table shows about 210,000 distinct CDR3 sequences, with 27% occurring only once. This record comes from a study of T-cell memory formation after mild COVID-19. Broader study findings: What remained unconfirmed was the SARS-CoV-2 specificity of second-wave clones peaking on day 37. CD4+ bias marked clones expanding day 15 to 37, unlike balanced contracting clones.

The CDR3 has 16 amino acids. Germline assignment: CDR1 SGDLS and CDR2 YYNGEE. V lost 0 bases to trimming and J lost 4 bases; unmatched junction nucleotides: 7. The chain has TRBV9 and TRBJ1-1, with 9 bases lining up with TRBD1. Sequenced: PBMCs or a T cell subset sorted from them (not recorded which). The sequence derives from an adult woman who had mild COVID-19 (a few samples of this study predate the infection). Cell type and time point are not known. The CDR3: CASSVARTGVGTEAFF. The CDR3 coding sequence is TGTGCCAGCAGCGTAGCTAGGACAGGGGTCGGCACTGAAGCTTTCTTT. The variable domain in full, completed from reference TRBV9 and TRBJ1-1, reads DSGVTQTPKHLITATGQRVTLRCSPRSGDLSVYWYQQSLDQGLQFLIQYYNGEERAKGNILERFSAQQFPDLHSELNLSSLELGDSALYFCASSVARTGVGTEAFFGQGTRLTVV.